The 14 T cell receptor beta chains given below trace back to one sample, sequenced in a study of CD8 T cells in ankylosing spondylitis. Whole-study results and caveats: Blood of patients with ankylosing spondylitis appeared to be characterized by a TCR beta motif of several highly homologous variants.

TCRdb re-called the 5' RACE reads with MiXCR, one entry per CDR3 protein. This sample has fewer than 450,000 distinct CDR3 sequences, with roughly 17% found just once. Their antigens are not known. Sequenced material: blood, either unsorted or a sorted T cell fraction (not recorded which). The receptors were sampled from a male donor with ankylosing spondylitis.

This sequence joins TRBV10-1 and TRBJ2-7; tentative D call: TRBD1 (6 bases). This CDR3 has 15 amino acids. V was cut by 7 bases and J by 2 bases, with 18 bases left in between. Germline V CDR1 and CDR2: WNHNN, SYGVQD (reference sequence). CDR3 amino acids: CASINQDSNTYEQYF. CDR3 DNA: TGCGCCAGCATTAACCAGGACAGTAATACCTACGAGCAGTACTTC.

The chain uses TRBV10-3 and TRBJ2-7; 7 positions match TRBD1. The CDR3 spans 13 residues. Germline CDR1 is ENHRY and CDR2 is SYGVKD. V lost 5 bases to trimming and J lost 5 bases; unmatched junction nucleotides: 6. In nucleotides, the CDR3 is TGTGCCATCAGTCGACAGGGACCCAACGAGCAGTACTTC. It codes for CAISRQGPNEQYF.

The chain uses TRBV7-4 and TRBJ2-7; D unresolved. Looked up from germline, CDR1 is SGHVT and CDR2 is SQSDAQ. V was clipped by 0 bases and J by 10 bases, with 13 bases between them. CDR3 length equals 13 residues. Here the CDR3 DNA reads TGTGCCAGCAGCTTAGCACGGCAGACCGGTCAGTACTTC. This encodes CASSLARQTGQYF.

The chain employs TRBV28 and TRBJ2-1; maybe TRBD1 (6 bases). Germline CDR1 reads MDHEN; CDR2 reads SYDVKM. The V end lost 2 bases, the J end lost 3 bases, and 8 bases lay between the germline ends. The CDR3 is made up of 14 amino acids. CDR3 sequence: CASSLIRGYNEQFF. The CDR3 DNA is TGTGCCAGCAGTTTAATCAGGGGCTACAATGAGCAGTTCTTC.

V and J are TRBV20-1 and TRBJ2-3; D is unresolved. V was cut by 0 bases and J by 2 bases, with 12 bases left in between. Germline values: CDR1 DFQATT, CDR2 SNEGSKA (reference sequence). This CDR3 has 15 residues. CDR3 region: CSARDGQEFTDTQYF. The CDR3 coding sequence is TGCAGTGCTAGAGATGGGCAGGAGTTCACAGATACGCAGTATTTT.

This chain uses TRBV27 with TRBJ2-1, with 7 bases fitting TRBD1. J lost 9 bases, V lost 3 bases, and 17 bases had no gene match. CDR1 is MNHEY and CDR2 is SMNVEV in the germline V gene (reference sequence). The CDR3 contains 17 residues. The CDR3 region has the DNA TGTGCCAGCAGTTTCATACAGGGGAGTGGGTGGATCGGTGAGCAGTTCTTC. This encodes CASSFIQGSGWIGEQFF.

This chain connects TRBV20-1 to TRBJ2-7, with no clear D. The germline CDR1 and CDR2 sequences are DFQATT and SNEGSKA (reference sequence). This CDR3 spans 11 amino acids. V lost 3 bases and J lost 3, with 6 bases in between. CDR3 DNA: TGCAGTGCTAGGGATAACTACGAGCAGTACTTC. Its protein is CSARDNYEQYF.

In this sample, this clonotype turned up a few times. V is TRBV6-1 and J is TRBJ2-3, with a tentative D call TRBD2 (6 bases). V lost 7 bases and J lost 8, with 22 bases in between. The CDR3 spans 15 residues. Per the germline V gene, CDR1 is MNHNS and CDR2 is SASEGT. The CDR3 reads CASTLVNPSEGTQYF. The CDR3 DNA reads as TGTGCCAGCACTCTAGTTAATCCTAGCGAAGGTACGCAGTATTTT.

V is TRBV11-2 and J is TRBJ2-2, with 9 nucleotides matching TRBD2. Germline CDR1 and CDR2: SGHAT and FQNNGV. V was clipped by 1 base and J by 1 base; unmatched bases: 7. This CDR3 is built from 18 residues. The DNA of the CDR3 is TGTGCCAGCAGCTTAGTTGCCGGACTAGCGCTGAACACCGGGGAGCTGTTTTTT. It codes for CASSLVAGLALNTGELFF.

The chain employs TRBV28 and TRBJ2-7; 9 positions agree with TRBD2. The germline V gene has CDR1 MDHEN and CDR2 SYDVKM. Trimming removed 6 bases from V and 4 bases from J; junction bases left unmatched: 7. CDR3 size: 14 residues. CDR3: CASSSSGARYEQYF. DNA for the CDR3: TGTGCCAGCAGCTCTAGCGGGGCTAGATACGAGCAGTACTTC.

This clonotype was counted only a few times. The gene calls are TRBV9 and TRBJ2-2, with 7 bases identical to TRBD2. V shed 3 bases and J 1 base; nucleotides not matched to a gene: 6. This CDR3 has 16 amino acids. The germline V gene encodes CDR1 SGDLS and CDR2 YYNGEE. CDR3 in amino acids: CASSAGPGGNTGELFF. The CDR3 region has the DNA TGTGCCAGCAGCGCCGGGCCGGGGGGGAACACCGGGGAGCTGTTTTTT. Complete variable domain (other parts from reference TRBV9 and TRBJ2-2): DSGVTQTPKHLITATGQRVTLRCSPRSGDLSVYWYQQSLDQGLQFLIQYYNGEERAKGNILERFSAQQFPDLHSELNLSSLELGDSALYFCASSAGPGGNTGELFFGEGSRLTVL.

This clonotype came up a few times. CDR3 DNA sequence: TGCAGTGCTAGTTTACGCGCCCGCTCCTACAATGAGCAGTTCTTC. This translates into CSASLRARSYNEQFF. V is TRBV20-1 and J is TRBJ2-1; the D is unclear. Trimming stripped 3 bases from V and 0 bases from J, with 12 bases between. The CDR3 consists of 15 residues. From germline, CDR1 is DFQATT and CDR2 SNEGSKA (reference sequence).

This clonotype occurred many times. This chain uses TRBV5-1 with TRBJ2-2; 9 bases line up with TRBD1. Per germline, CDR1 SGHRS and CDR2 YFSETQ. V was clipped by 5 bases and J by 2 bases; unmatched bases: 4. The CDR3 totals 15 residues. The CDR3 is CASRRQGVNTGELFF. CDR3 nucleotide sequence: TGCGCCAGCAGAAGACAGGGGGTAAACACCGGGGAGCTGTTTTTT.

The sample holds a few counts of this clonotype. This chain links TRBV12-3 or TRBV12-4 with TRBJ1-5; D gene unclear. CDR3 length: 16 residues. The V end was cut by 4 bases, the J end by 2 bases, with 15 bases between. CDR3 DNA sequence: TGTGCCAGCAGTTATGGCCCCTCCGACGGCAATCAGCCCCAGCATTTT. Translated: CASSYGPSDGNQPQHF.